This T cell receptor beta chain was captured in a study of T cell repertoires and HLA-DP antigens. Study-wide background: Alloreactive CD4+ T cells targeted HLA-DP on transduced HeLa. Study-level points and caveats: Total CD4+ responders were stimulated by HeLa antigen-presenting cells.

CDR1 and CDR2 (germline): GTSNPN, SVGIG (reference sequence). The CDR3 consists of 14 residues. The V end was cut by 3 bases, the J end by 0 bases, with 8 bases between. Average purity of the negatively selected CD4+ T cells was approximately 98%. For pre-culture CD4+ samples, the target was about 200,000 T cell genomes. Sequenced by immunoSEQ multiplex PCR; TCRdb stores in-frame clones only, minus some. This sample has about 89,000 clones, with around 86% found just once. In this sample, this clone turned up a few times. Antigen unknown. The specimen sequenced was CD4+ T cells from PBMCs. V and J are TRBV30 and TRBJ1-4; TRBD1 is a possible D gene (5 bases). The TCR comes from a man in his forties or fifties in good health and CMV-seronegative. This CDR3 reads CAWSGTATNEKLFF. Here the CDR3 DNA reads TGTGCCTGGAGCGGGACTGCAACTAATGAAAAACTGTTTTTT.